Listed below are T cell receptor beta chains from one sample, sequenced in a study of human T cells and chemical hapten exposure. MiXCR, run by TCRdb on the RACE reads, gives a single entry per CDR3 protein. The table shows 35,000 to 55,000 distinct CDR3 sequences, with around a tenth occurring only once. Specimen: whole blood, collected in connection with sensitization to the hapten diphenylcyclopropenone (DPC). All receptors come from a woman aged 25-40 years with alopecia areata. Some clones in this sample may be carry-over from other donors' samples. CDR3s leave out the opening cysteine and the closing phenylalanine or tryptophan.

>TRBJ2-5|TRBV4-2
ASSQDGQQETQY
>TRBJ1-2|TRBV5-6
ASSGTEPLYGYT
>TRBJ2-1|TRBV30
AWSVSGHEQF
>TRBJ2-7|TRBV20-1
SALQGASYEQY
>TRBJ2-2|TRBV11-2
ASSLAGGPTGELF
>TRBJ2-2|TRBV16
ASSQNWLNTGELF
>TRBJ2-1|TRBV7-3
ASSPTAGTGFNEQF
>TRBJ1-1|TRBV7-2
ASSLLGQGAWNSVNTEAF
>TRBJ1-1|TRBV5-1
ASSFTATGINTEAF
>TRBJ2-1|TRBV11-3
ASSLESPRGVEVEQF
>TRBJ2-7|TRBV6-5
ASSYLNGEQY
>TRBJ2-1|TRBV7-2
ASRPDRVGNNEQF
>TRBJ1-2|TRBV5-4
ASSHPDMYGYT
>TRBJ2-5|TRBV7-2
ASSWGAGIQETQY
>TRBJ2-1|TRBV18
ASSLRETGSQF
>TRBJ2-7|TRBV5-1
ASSSVTGNSYEQY
>TRBJ2-2|TRBV20-1
SASRGGNTGELF
>TRBJ2-7|TRBV7-2
ASSFGRGQYEQY
>TRBJ2-7|TRBV27
ASSAGTGVRDLRYEQY
>TRBJ2-7|TRBV6-2/TRBV6-3
ASGEDSSDYEQY
>TRBJ2-3|TRBV7-3
ASSLIRSASDTQY
>TRBJ2-7|TRBV20-1
SAAGGGAYEQY
>TRBJ1-2|TRBV2
ASSEGTGDVVGYT
>TRBJ2-7|TRBV7-2
ASSLVQGAIEQY
>TRBJ1-2|TRBV24-1
ATSSWGGLTYGYT
>TRBJ2-3|TRBV11-2
ASSSRRGRTDTQY
>TRBJ1-2|TRBV7-9
ASSPGAGYGYT
>TRBJ2-2|TRBV5-1
ASSTADTGELF
>TRBJ2-3|TRBV19
ASSIGQGTDTQY
>TRBJ2-5|TRBV18
ASSPGLQETQY
>TRBJ1-1|TRBV12-3/TRBV12-4
ASSLRGGDTEAF
>TRBJ2-1|TRBV11-3
ASSLLDGGEQF
>TRBJ2-5|TRBV20-1
SAGGASGLQETQY
>TRBJ1-1|TRBV20-1
SATLTGAQTNTEAF
>TRBJ2-7|TRBV12-3/TRBV12-4
ASWIAGGPYEQY
>TRBJ2-7|TRBV7-9
ASSLDGGNEQY
>TRBJ2-6|TRBV6-6
ASSSGTGSGANVLT
>TRBJ2-7|TRBV7-8
ASSLASYNEQY
>TRBJ1-6|TRBV3-1
ASSQLEGNSPLH
>TRBJ2-7|TRBV27
ASSFTGSNTVYEQY
>TRBJ2-7|TRBV6-2/TRBV6-3
ASSYLDGSSYEQY
>TRBJ2-4|TRBV19
ASSIRPQGDVQY
>TRBJ2-7|TRBV12-3/TRBV12-4
ASSLPPLAGGPYEQY
>TRBJ2-3|TRBV20-1
SATPGHGGVMDTQY
>TRBJ2-6|TRBV27
ASSFLRSGANVLT
>TRBJ1-2|TRBV5-3
ARSLRRRHLNYGYT
>TRBJ1-5|TRBV28
ASSSDRFSNQPQH
>TRBJ2-6|TRBV18
ASSPGQITSSGANVLT
>TRBJ2-2|TRBV5-1
ASSRTGPDTELF
>TRBJ1-1|TRBV7-9
ASSHGTGTLDTEAF
>TRBJ1-4|TRBV7-9
ASSWRQGADEKLF
>TRBJ1-4|TRBV2
AGSTNKGEKLF
>TRBJ1-6|TRBV28
ASSPPRSPLH
>TRBJ2-5|TRBV2
ASRGQGELETQY